This paragraph covers one TCR beta chain sequence. This clone was seen a single time. Its target antigen remains unknown. The input lacks base qualities; no much larger clone sits a single base away. This sample stems from a study of blood T cell repertoires in COVID-19 (dated by TCRdb to 2018 to 2021). Turning to the overall study: Collaborator samples came from the United States, Italy and Spain and covered acute and convalescent phases of COVID-19. The prospective study material was composed of cDNA or gDNA derived from T cells, B-cell-depleted T cells, or PBMCs. Subjects who had been exposed to COVID-19, were actively infected with it, or had recovered from it provided the deeply sampled blood TCRbeta repertoires that made up the dataset. The repertoires were made available in a free public database intended to serve as a resource for research on the immune response to SARS-CoV-2. The samples were drawn from two sources: the first 160 participants of the ongoing ImmuneRACE study, and 1,254 subjects contributed by 6 global collaborators. A de-identified subject ID, COVID-19 status, age in years and sex were almost always included in the sample metadata. Where available, HLA class I and class II types were taken from metadata supplied by the sample provider and were not determined by assay-based typing.

In the prospective study, participants were about 18 to 90 years old, resided in about two dozen geographic areas of the United States, and were enrolled through a virtual design. Cohort assignment in the prospective study relied on participant-reported clinical history from a screening survey and a study questionnaire. Recovered participants in ImmuneRACE Cohort 3 were defined as having two consecutive negative NP/OP PCR tests, clearance from a healthcare professional, or resolution of symptoms. In the prospective study, mobile phlebotomists collected whole blood, serum and a nasopharyngeal or oropharyngeal swab from each participant. Over a roughly 2-month period, participants in the prospective study had the option of providing additional blood draws and questionnaires. Prospective study blood samples were shipped either frozen or at room temperature before DNA extraction. TCRbeta CDR3 regions were amplified from genomic DNA using the immunoSEQ Assay, a bias-controlled multiplex PCR. Per the original workflow: The number of nucleated cells in each sample was estimated from the amplification of reference gene primers within the assay. Sequence reads were collapsed and filtered to measure the absolute abundance of every unique TCRbeta CDR3 rearrangement. Productive Simpson clonality was computed per sample as the square root of Simpson's diversity index over productive rearrangements. Imported from immuneACCESS, the table was reduced by TCRdb to in-frame sequences with V and J called. These copies leave out some clones; in studies compared against another copy, an unresolved V gene accounts for under half, and the cause of the remainder is not known. The DNA gave D and trimming, while V, J and clone size come from that table. Here the sample has 100,000 or so clones; around 86% occur a single time. Together, the top ten hold roughly 2.5% of the sample.

Beyond this particular receptor, the publication reports: How much clinical and demographic metadata was included differed by source and by participant, and the metadata was provided uncurated.

The germline V gene yields ENHRY for CDR1 and SYGVKD for CDR2. The junction shows trimming of 8 bases on V and 1 base on J, plus 8 bases between the germline ends. The CDR3 runs 12 amino acids, cysteine and phenylalanine included. Just the 36-base CDR3 DNA is kept, in frame starting at base 1. The sequence joins TRBV10-3 to TRBJ1-1; the D segment could be TRBD1, given 5 matching bases. Sequencing was carried out using PBMCs or T cells enriched from blood (not recorded which). This receptor was identified in a woman aged 45 to 65 who had recovered from COVID-19. The CDR3 region reads CAIQTENTEAFF. The DNA sequence follows: TGTGCCATCCAGACAGAGAACACTGAAGCTTTCTTT.